The present T cell receptor beta chain was sequenced within a study of cytotoxic CD8 clonotypes in ibrutinib-treated CLL. Study as a whole: Sequencing produced an average of approximately 230,000 productive templates and under 95,000 productive rearrangements per sample.

This clone was observed a single time. Some clones are missing from TCRdb's copy, which holds only in-frame ones; the method was immunoSEQ multiplex PCR. The sample shows a few hundred thousand clones, over 55% of them seen only once. V shed 4 bases, J shed 3 bases, and the junction held 12 bases outside the gene matches. The V gene's germline CDR1 is MDHEN and CDR2 SYDVKM. The CDR3 is 18 amino acids. Sequenced material: PBMCs, taken after 36 months of ibrutinib treatment. This chain joins TRBV28 and TRBJ2-7; 13 bases are shared with TRBD2. This sequence originates from a human donor with chronic lymphocytic leukemia. The CDR3 is CASSSPLAGGLLDYEQYF. CDR3 coding DNA: TGTGCCAGCAGTTCCCCACTAGCGGGAGGGCTTCTTGACTACGAGCAGTACTTC.